The text below deals with one T cell receptor beta chain. Its target is not known. Germline V lookup: CDR1 MNHEY, CDR2 SMNVEV (reference sequence). Trimming removed 10 bases from V and 0 bases from J, with 9 bases in between. The CDR3 is 12 residues long. The data stem from a study of cytomegalovirus exposure and HLA in healthy donors. Overall study results and limits: The likely explanation for a cluster of highly shared sequence variants was sequencing artifact. An analysis done earlier found most TCR beta V segments productive about 87% or about 30% of the time.

The PCR had 60 Vbeta and 13 Jbeta primers. TCRdb's table, derived via immunoSEQ multiplex PCR, lists solely in-frame clones and lacks some. The sample shows about 180,000 clones, over 65% of them seen only once. The sequence was collected from a man between 18 and 29 years old in good health and CMV-seronegative. The specimen was PBMCs. The chain has TRBV27 and TRBJ1-1; D is perhaps TRBD1 (5 bases). As DNA, the CDR3 is TGTGCCACCTGGGACTTGAACACTGAAGCTTTCTTT. This translates into CATWDLNTEAFF.